The clone carrying this T cell receptor (beta chain) was picked up many times. Its target is unknown. This specimen comes from a study of CD8 T cells in ankylosing spondylitis. Study conclusions and caveats: A TCR beta motif of 8 or 9 highly homologous variants appeared characteristic of ankylosing spondylitis blood. Some motif variants had been reported before (in reactive arthritis synovial fluid and blood). With a CD8+ phenotype, disease-linked clones were relatively rare in peripheral blood. The study looked at matched synovial fluid samples from ankylosing spondylitis patients. Disease-linked clones were reported to be significantly enriched there.

Germline CDR1 reads LNHNV; CDR2 reads YYDKDF (reference sequence). The CDR3 is 18 amino acids. With 3 bases removed from V and 2 bases from J, the gap between germline ends came to 22 bases. From the 5' RACE reads, TCRdb called clonotypes with MiXCR, one entry per CDR3 protein. Of some 220,000 distinct CDR3 sequences in the sample, about 11% were seen once. The receptor was isolated from a male donor with ankylosing spondylitis or in good health (not recorded which). Sample: blood, either unsorted or a sorted T cell fraction (not recorded which). The chain couples TRBV15 to TRBJ1-1, with a tentative D call TRBD1 (6 bases). The CDR3 sequence is CATSSKVISPGHNTEAFF. CDR3 nucleotides: TGTGCCACCAGCAGTAAAGTAATTTCGCCGGGACACAACACTGAAGCTTTCTTT.